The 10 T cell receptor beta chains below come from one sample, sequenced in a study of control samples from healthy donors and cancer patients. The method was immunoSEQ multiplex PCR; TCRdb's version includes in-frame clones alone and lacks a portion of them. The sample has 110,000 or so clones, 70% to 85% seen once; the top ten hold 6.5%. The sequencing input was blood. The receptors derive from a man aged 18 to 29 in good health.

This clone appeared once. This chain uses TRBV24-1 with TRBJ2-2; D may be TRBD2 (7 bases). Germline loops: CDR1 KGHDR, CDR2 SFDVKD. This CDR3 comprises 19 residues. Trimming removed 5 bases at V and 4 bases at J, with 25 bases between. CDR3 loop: CATSGVVGGGSGSTGELFF. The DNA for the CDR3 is TGTGCCACCAGTGGCGTTGTGGGGGGGGGCTCAGGATCCACCGGGGAGCTGTTTTTT.

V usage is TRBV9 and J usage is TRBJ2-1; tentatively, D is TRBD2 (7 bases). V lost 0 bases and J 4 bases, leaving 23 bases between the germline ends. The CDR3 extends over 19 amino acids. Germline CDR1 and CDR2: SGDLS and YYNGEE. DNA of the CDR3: TGTGCCAGCAGCGTAGAAGGGGGGGCAGGCAAATTCCAGTACAATGAGCAGTTCTTC. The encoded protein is CASSVEGGAGKFQYNEQFF.

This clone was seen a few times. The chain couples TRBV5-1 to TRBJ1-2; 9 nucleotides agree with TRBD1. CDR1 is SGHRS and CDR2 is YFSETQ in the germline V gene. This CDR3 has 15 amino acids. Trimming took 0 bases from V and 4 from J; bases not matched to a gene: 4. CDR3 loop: CASSLEPGQGYGYTF. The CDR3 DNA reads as TGCGCCAGCAGCTTGGAACCGGGACAGGGCTATGGCTACACCTTC. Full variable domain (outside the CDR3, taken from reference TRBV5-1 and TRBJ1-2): KAGVTQTPRYLIKTRGQQVTLSCSPISGHRSVSWYQQTPGQGLQFLFEYFSETQRNKGNFPGRFSGRQFSNSRSEMNVSTLELGDSALYLCASSLEPGQGYGYTFGSGTRLTVV.

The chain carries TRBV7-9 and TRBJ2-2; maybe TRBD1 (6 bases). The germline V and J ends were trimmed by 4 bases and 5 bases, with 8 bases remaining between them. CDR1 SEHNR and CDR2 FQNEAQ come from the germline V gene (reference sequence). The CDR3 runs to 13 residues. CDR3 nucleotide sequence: TGTGCCAGCAGCTCCGACAGGACCGGGGAGCTGTTTTTT. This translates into CASSSDRTGELFF.

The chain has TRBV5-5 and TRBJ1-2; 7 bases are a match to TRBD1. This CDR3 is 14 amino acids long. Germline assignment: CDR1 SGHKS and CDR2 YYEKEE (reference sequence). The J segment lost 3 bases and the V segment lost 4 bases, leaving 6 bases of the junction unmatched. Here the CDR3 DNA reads TGTGCCAGCAGCCCCCGACAGGGCGACTATGGCTACACCTTC. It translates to CASSPRQGDYGYTF.

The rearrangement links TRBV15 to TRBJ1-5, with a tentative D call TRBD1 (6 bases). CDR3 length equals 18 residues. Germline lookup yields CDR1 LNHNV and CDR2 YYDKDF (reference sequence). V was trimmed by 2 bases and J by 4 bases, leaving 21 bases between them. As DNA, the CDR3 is TGTGCCACCAGCAGAAACCAGGGGCACGCCTGGGGGAATCAGCCCCAGCATTTT. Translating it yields CATSRNQGHAWGNQPQHF.

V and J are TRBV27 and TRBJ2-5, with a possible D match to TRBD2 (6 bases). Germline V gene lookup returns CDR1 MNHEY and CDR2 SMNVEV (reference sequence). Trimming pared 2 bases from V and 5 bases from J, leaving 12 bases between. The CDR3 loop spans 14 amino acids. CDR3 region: CASSLGALAETQYF. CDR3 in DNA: TGTGCCAGCAGTTTAGGGGCTCTAGCGGAGACCCAGTACTTC.

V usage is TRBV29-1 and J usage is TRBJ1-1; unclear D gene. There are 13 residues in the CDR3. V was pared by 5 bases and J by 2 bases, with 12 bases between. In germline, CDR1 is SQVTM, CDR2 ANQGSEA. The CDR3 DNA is TGCAGCGTTCTAGCAAATAGTAACACTGAAGCTTTCTTT. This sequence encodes CSVLANSNTEAFF.

The CDR3 coding sequence is TGTGCCAGCAGTTACTCGGACGCAAACTCTGGAAACACCATATATTTT. The encoded protein is CASSYSDANSGNTIYF. V is TRBV6-5 and J is TRBJ1-3; no definite D call. The CDR3 runs to 16 residues. Trimming stripped 0 bases from V and 0 bases from J, with 9 bases between. The germline CDR1 and CDR2 sequences are MNHEY and SVGAGI.

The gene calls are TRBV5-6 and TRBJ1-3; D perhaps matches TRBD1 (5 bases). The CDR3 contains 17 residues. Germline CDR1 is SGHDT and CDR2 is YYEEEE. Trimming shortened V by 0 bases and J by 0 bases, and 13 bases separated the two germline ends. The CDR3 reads CASSLALTESSGNTIYF. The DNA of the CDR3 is TGTGCCAGCAGCTTGGCCCTGACAGAATCCTCTGGAAACACCATATATTTT. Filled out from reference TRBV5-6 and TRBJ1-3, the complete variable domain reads DAGVTQSPTHLIKTRGQQVTLRCSPKSGHDTVSWYQQALGQGPQFIFQYYEEEERQRGNFPDRFSGHQFPNYSSELNVNALLLGDSALYLCASSLALTESSGNTIYFGEGSWLTVV.